Listed below are T cell receptor beta chains from one sample, sequenced in a study of blood T cells in healthy people across ages. MiXCR was run by TCRdb on the 5' RACE reads, yielding one entry per CDR3 protein. The sample holds approximately 800,000 distinct CDR3 sequences, about 48% seen once. Sequencing was done on a sample of blood. The receptors shown here come from an elderly man in good health. The CDR3 runs from the conserved cysteine through the conserved F or W.

CDR3 length,V gene,CDR3 protein
15,TRBV10-3,CAISEGRGQNNEQFF
12,TRBV12-3/TRBV12-4,CASSRREHGYTF
15,TRBV6-1,CASSRLKGFNDEQYF
19,TRBV10-3,CAISESILGLAGGDRYAYF
14,TRBV4-1,CASSQELSGLPAFF
15,TRBV7-2,CASTHGRGGSYEQYF
14,TRBV18,CASSRNPPFEQQYF
13,TRBV24-1,CATSRDRGTEAFF
14,TRBV7-7,CASSFSGRAYEQYF
16,TRBV28,CASSLTLGSGANVLTF
19,TRBV5-1,CASSLDGTSGIGARVEQYF
20,TRBV28,CASSLPRFGVGGGATDTQYF
13,TRBV10-3,CAISGRGGYGYTF
16,TRBV28,CASSPPTRGRVHEQFF
16,TRBV14,CASSRGFSGITYERYF
15,TRBV20-1,CSARVGGLMNTEAFF
15,TRBV28,CASSLVRQGAREQYF
16,TRBV28,CASSSSGTGPRNEQYF
13,TRBV5-4,CASSFDRGQTQFF
16,TRBV7-2,CASSPGTGRGNYGYTF
12,TRBV20-1,CSASLSNQPQHF
17,TRBV28,CASSPSNLAGSSYEQYF
15,TRBV6-5,CASSYSNGAEYEQYF
14,TRBV27,CASSLERGVPGYTF
15,TRBV5-4,CASSLSGGNTDTQYF
12,TRBV7-9,CASSGPRDIQYF
15,TRBV6-2/TRBV6-3,CASRRLAGFYNEQFF
15,TRBV27,CASRDPTSGANVLTF
12,TRBV10-3,CAIGPGTDEQFF
14,TRBV20-1,CSANFLAGAYEQYF
14,TRBV11-2,CASSSGTFAETQYF
13,TRBV6-5,CASSVGGPSEQYF
17,TRBV3-1,CASSQAVGGRAGYEQYF
13,TRBV20-1,CSARDLRDYGYTF
15,TRBV27,CASSFNDQAPYEQYF
15,TRBV20-1,CSARDRGLSDRYAYF
16,TRBV20-1,CSARVTSGNRYNEQFF
15,TRBV10-3,CAISERGLADNEQFF
14,TRBV5-1,CASSFGGRGAEAFF
13,TRBV6-2/TRBV6-3,CASSTPGWYGYTF
15,TRBV24-1,CATSAQDGVYPEAFF
12,TRBV6-1,CASSFSGDRAFF
15,TRBV9,CASSVTGATYNEQFF
15,TRBV9,CASSRGQGAFYEQYF